These 30 T cell receptor beta chains were all obtained from the same sample, sequenced in a study of cytomegalovirus exposure and HLA in healthy donors. 60 Vbeta and 13 Jbeta primers were used in PCR. Sequencing was performed with immunoSEQ multiplex PCR; in TCRdb, only in-frame clones are kept and a portion is missing. The profile shows some 180,000 clones, about four fifths of them singletons. The sequenced sample was PBMCs. The receptors come from a man aged 40-50 years in good health and CMV-seronegative.

This clone was counted only a few times. The rearrangement uses TRBV6-5 and TRBJ2-5; TRBD1 matches at 7 bases. The germline V gene encodes CDR1 MNHEY and CDR2 SVGAGI. There are 14 residues in the CDR3. J was trimmed by 5 bases and V by 6 bases; bases with no gene match: 9. Here the CDR3 reads CASRTPTGTETQYF. Here the CDR3 DNA reads TGTGCCAGCAGAACTCCGACAGGGACGGAGACCCAGTACTTC.

The chain couples TRBV5-1 to TRBJ1-4; 7 bases map to TRBD1. V shed 4 bases and J 1 base; nucleotides not matched to a gene: 7. Germline-derived CDR1 and CDR2 are SGHRS and YFSETQ. CDR3 length equals 16 residues. As DNA, the CDR3 is TGCGCCAGCAGCATGCAGGGGGGAGGAACTAATGAAAAACTGTTTTTT. Residues: CASSMQGGGTNEKLFF.

The rearrangement uses TRBV6-5 and TRBJ1-5; 8 bases fit TRBD1. Per the germline V gene, CDR1 is MNHEY and CDR2 is SVGAGI. After removal of 5 bases from V and 7 bases from J, the junction contained 7 bases not matched to a gene. The CDR3 has 14 amino acids. CDR3 nucleotides: TGTGCCAGCAGTCGGACAGGGCGAAGGCAGCCCCAGCATTTT. This gives the protein CASSRTGRRQPQHF.

This chain uses TRBV18 with TRBJ1-4; the match to TRBD1 covers 8 bases. Germline V CDR1 and CDR2: KGHSH, LQKENI. The CDR3 spans 15 residues. V dropped 3 bases and J dropped 4; count of bases not matched to a gene: 4. The CDR3 reads CASSPQQGDNEKLFF. CDR3 bases: TGTGCCAGCTCACCGCAACAGGGGGATAATGAAAAACTGTTTTTT.

This clone was seen a single time. The chain joins TRBV4-3 to TRBJ2-1, with 8 bases that match TRBD2. The CDR3 covers 17 residues. The germline CDR1 and CDR2 sequences are LGHNA and YSLEER. Unmatched junction bases numbered 11, after V lost 0 bases and J lost 7 bases. The CDR3 sequence: CASSQDRISGALNEQFF. The CDR3 DNA reads as TGCGCCAGCAGCCAAGATAGGATTAGCGGGGCGTTAAATGAGCAGTTCTTC.

V gene TRBV5-8 combines with J gene TRBJ1-4; D is possibly TRBD1 (5 bases). The V end lost 2 bases, the J end lost 7 bases, and 15 bases lay between the germline ends. Per germline, CDR1 SGHTS and CDR2 YDEGEE. The CDR3 loop spans 15 amino acids. This chain's CDR3 is CASSLRGLVGEKLFF. The CDR3 DNA reads as TGTGCCAGCAGCTTAAGGGGTTTGGTGGGTGAAAAACTGTTTTTT.

This chain joins TRBV4-1 and TRBJ1-2, with 8 bases matching TRBD1. The CDR3 totals 15 residues. Germline CDR1 is MGHRA and CDR2 is YSYEKL. V gave up 2 bases and J gave up 5 bases; unmatched junction bases: 7. CDR3 bases: TGCGCCAGCAGCCAAACTCAGGGGGCGAATTATGGCTACACCTTC. Protein: CASSQTQGANYGYTF.

This clone was detected once. CDR3 nucleotide sequence: TGTGCCAGCAGTACCGGGACACTAGCTAACTATGGCTACACCTTC. Its protein product is CASSTGTLANYGYTF. This chain links TRBV7-2 with TRBJ1-2; perhaps TRBD1 as D (6 bases). Germline CDR1 reads SGHTA; CDR2 reads FQGNSA. This CDR3 has 15 amino acids. The V gene lost 6 bases and the J gene lost 0 bases, with 14 bases spanning the gap. Complete variable domain (other parts from reference TRBV7-2 and TRBJ1-2): GAGVSQSPSNKVTEKGKDVELRCDPISGHTALYWYRQSLGQGLEFLIYFQGNSAPDKSGLPSDRFSAERTGGSVSTLTIQRTQQEDSAVYLCASSTGTLANYGYTFGSGTRLTVV.

The rearrangement uses TRBV5-1 and TRBJ1-1, with a possible D match to TRBD1 (6 bases). Germline loops: CDR1 SGHRS, CDR2 YFSETQ. The CDR3 covers 16 residues. Trimming cost V 1 base and J 1 base, with 14 bases left between them. CDR3 bases: TGCGCCAGCAGCTTGTGGGGGGGGCAAGCGAACACTGAAGCTTTCTTT. It yields the protein CASSLWGGQANTEAFF.

The chain uses TRBV7-6 and TRBJ1-1; D remains unclear. The CDR3 has 13 residues. V was clipped by 1 base and J by 10 bases, with 13 bases between them. Germline CDR1 SGHVS, CDR2 FNYEAQ. The chain's CDR3 is CASSLGQASGAFF. CDR3 bases: TGTGCCAGCAGCTTAGGCCAGGCGTCTGGAGCTTTCTTT.

This clone was counted between two and nine times. The CDR3 DNA sequence: TGTGCCAGCAGCGGCTCGGGGTCCCAAGAGACCCAGTACTTC. Its protein is CASSGSGSQETQYF. The rearrangement joins TRBV7-2 to TRBJ2-5; D might be TRBD2 (5 bases). Germline loops: CDR1 SGHTA, CDR2 FQGNSA. The V gene lost 5 bases and the J gene lost 1 base, with 11 bases spanning the gap. The CDR3 contains 14 residues.

The genes are TRBV21-1 and TRBJ2-2; whether TRBD2, the table's D call, matches the DNA was not checked. TRBV21-1 is classified as a pseudogene. The CDR3 is made up of 20 amino acids. The CDR3 sequence is CASSKFRGTGLAGQTGELFF. CDR3 bases: TGTGCCAGCAGCAAATTTCGGGGGACTGGACTAGCGGGACAAACCGGGGAGCTGTTTTTT.

Notes on this clone: One end of the junction fails to match germline, which may point to a read error. This chain uses TRBV30 with TRBJ2-1; TRBD2 might be the D (6 bases). Germline values: CDR1 GTSNPN, CDR2 SVGIG (reference sequence). This CDR3 has 17 residues. CDR3 sequence: CAWSVGRLRDSHNEQFF. The CDR3 DNA follows: TGTGCCTGGAGTGTGGGACGACTCCGGGACTCCCACAATGAGCAGTTCTTC.

The gene calls are TRBV28 and TRBJ1-4; D unclear. The CDR3 runs 15 residues. Trimming took off 5 bases at V and 6 bases at J, with 16 bases between the two ends. Germline V gene data show CDR1 as MDHEN and CDR2 as SYDVKM. The CDR3 DNA sequence: TGTGCCAGCAGTAGAGGAGGATCAGCGGATGAAAAACTGTTTTTT. This translates into CASSRGGSADEKLFF.

The chain employs TRBV2 and TRBJ2-6; 8 bases align to TRBD1. Looked up from germline, CDR1 is SNHLY and CDR2 is FYNNEI. CDR3 length equals 15 residues. Unmatched junction bases numbered 0, after V lost 5 bases and J lost 0 bases. CDR3 DNA sequence: TGTGCCAGCAGTACAGGGGGCTCTGGGGCCAACGTCCTGACTTTC. As protein: CASSTGGSGANVLTF.

The chain combines TRBV5-6 with TRBJ1-5; 7 nucleotides agree with TRBD1. Germline-derived CDR1 and CDR2 are SGHDT and YYEEEE. This CDR3 comprises 15 residues. The ends lost 4 bases at V and 6 bases at J; junction bases unmatched: 10. The CDR3, as DNA: TGTGCCAGCAGCAAGGACAGGCTCCGCGGTCAGCCCCAGCATTTT. Its protein product is CASSKDRLRGQPQHF.

The chain joins TRBV19 to TRBJ2-5, with 7 bases fitting TRBD1. V lost 8 bases to trimming and J lost 5 bases; unmatched junction nucleotides: 11. The germline gives CDR1 LNHDA, CDR2 SQIVND (reference sequence). This CDR3 comprises 14 residues. CDR3 sequence: CASRRTGRLETQYF. CDR3 in DNA: TGTGCCAGTCGTAGGACAGGTCGACTGGAGACCCAGTACTTC.

V gene TRBV19 combines with J gene TRBJ2-1, with 12 bases fitting TRBD2. This CDR3 has 15 amino acids. Per germline, CDR1 LNHDA and CDR2 SQIVND (reference sequence). With V trimmed by 6 bases and J by 6 bases, 6 bases remained unmatched. In DNA form, the CDR3 reads TGTGCCAGTAGCCCTCTAGCGGGAGGGCTCAATGAGCAGTTCTTC. Translating gives CASSPLAGGLNEQFF.

About this clone: Mismatch with germline at one junction end may stem from a read error. The chain links TRBV6-1 to TRBJ2-6; D might be TRBD1 (6 bases). Germline values: CDR1 MNHNS, CDR2 SASEGT. The CDR3 runs to 18 residues. CDR3 residues: CASSQAHNRAYGANVLTF. CDR3 in DNA: TGTGCCAGCAGTCAAGCCCATAACAGGGCTTATGGGGCCAACGTCCTGACTTTC.

This clone has a handful of counts. The chain links TRBV7-9 to TRBJ1-1; 9 bases fit TRBD1. J gave up 6 bases and V 1 base, and 6 bases lay outside the gene matches. Germline assignment: CDR1 SEHNR and CDR2 FQNEAQ (reference sequence). The CDR3 contains 15 residues. The DNA for the CDR3 is TGTGCCAGCAGCTTAGGCGTGACAGGGGGGTCTGAAGCTTTCTTT. It yields the protein CASSLGVTGGSEAFF.

The CDR3 DNA follows: TGTGCCAGCAGCTTTTTTGGCGGGAGGCAGGGGGATGAGCAGTTCTTC. It specifies CASSFFGGRQGDEQFF. This chain links TRBV11-2 with TRBJ2-1; TRBD2 might be the D (8 bases). Trimming took off 3 bases at V and 8 bases at J, with 20 bases between the two ends. CDR1 is SGHAT, CDR2 FQNNGV, per germline. There are 16 residues in the CDR3.

V and J are TRBV7-2 and TRBJ2-1; D is unclear. Trimming removed 2 bases at V and 4 bases at J, with 15 bases between. Germline V lookup: CDR1 SGHTA, CDR2 FQGNSA. CDR3 length equals 16 residues. The CDR3 loop is CASSLLEELRYNEQFF. The CDR3 nucleotides read TGTGCCAGCAGCTTATTGGAAGAGTTGCGGTACAATGAGCAGTTCTTC. Looking up the rest from reference TRBV7-2 and TRBJ2-1 gives the full variable domain: GAGVSQSPSNKVTEKGKDVELRCDPISGHTALYWYRQSLGQGLEFLIYFQGNSAPDKSGLPSDRFSAERTGGSVSTLTIQRTQQEDSAVYLCASSLLEELRYNEQFFGPGTRLTVL.

The chain recombines TRBV9 with TRBJ1-2, with D perhaps matching TRBD1 (6 bases). With 4 bases removed from V and 5 bases from J, the gap between germline ends came to 18 bases. CDR1 is SGDLS and CDR2 is YYNGEE in the germline V gene. CDR3 length: 15 amino acids. DNA for the CDR3: TGTGCCAGCAGCCCCACATTCACAGGGTCATATGGCTACACCTTC. Amino acid sequence: CASSPTFTGSYGYTF.

In the case of this clone: An end of the junction differs from the germline gene, which may be a read error. The chain uses TRBV28 and TRBJ1-2; TRBD1 might be the D (5 bases). Germline CDR1 is MDHEN and CDR2 is SYDVKM. This CDR3 has 11 residues. CDR3 region: CASGEQQGPGF. The CDR3, as DNA: TGTGCCAGCGGGGAACAGCAGGGCCCGGGCTTC.

About this clone: Its ends do not fully match the called genes, so a read error is possible. The chain employs TRBV7-7 and TRBJ2-2; D is possibly TRBD1 (5 bases). The CDR3 has 13 residues. Germline CDR1 reads SSHAT; CDR2 reads FNYEAQ (reference sequence). The CDR3 here is CASTRENTGELFF. Here the CDR3 DNA reads TGTGCTAGCACCAGGGAGAACACCGGGGAGCTGTTTTTT.

V and J are TRBV9 and TRBJ2-3; TRBD2 matches 11 bases. The CDR3 runs 16 residues. With V trimmed by 3 bases and J by 8 bases, 11 bases remained unmatched. Germline V CDR1 and CDR2: SGDLS, YYNGEE. CDR3 residues: CASSARLAGPQPTQYF. The CDR3 coding sequence is TGTGCCAGCAGCGCCCGACTAGCGGGGCCTCAGCCTACGCAGTATTTT.

The chain recombines TRBV5-4 with TRBJ1-1; tentative D call: TRBD1 (6 bases). The CDR3 is made up of 14 amino acids. The V end lost 4 bases, the J end lost 6 bases, and 16 bases lay between the germline ends. Germline-derived CDR1 and CDR2 are SGHNT and YYREEE (reference sequence). The CDR3 nucleotides are TGTGCCAGCAGCGTCCCTACAGGGCCGGCTGAAGCTTTCTTT. Translation: CASSVPTGPAEAFF. The full variable domain, with the rest looked up from reference TRBV5-4 and TRBJ1-1, is ETGVTQSPTHLIKTRGQQVTLRCSSQSGHNTVSWYQQALGQGPQFIFQYYREEENGRGNFPPRFSGLQFPNYSSELNVNALELDDSALYLCASSVPTGPAEAFFGQGTRLTVV.

This clone was seen only once. The rearrangement uses TRBV5-1 and TRBJ2-2; 7 nucleotides agree with TRBD1. The germline gives CDR1 SGHRS, CDR2 YFSETQ. CDR3 length equals 14 residues. Unmatched junction bases numbered 1, after V lost 0 bases and J lost 5 bases. CDR3 sequence reads: CASSLVTGTGELFF. For the CDR3, the DNA is TGCGCCAGCAGCTTGGTGACAGGGACCGGGGAGCTGTTTTTT.

This chain connects TRBV2 to TRBJ2-3; weak D call: TRBD2 (5 bases). Germline loops: CDR1 SNHLY, CDR2 FYNNEI. Trimming removed 5 bases at V and 1 base at J, with 13 bases between. The CDR3 consists of 15 residues. The CDR3 DNA reads as TGTGCCAGCAGTCCCTTGACGAGGGGCACAGATACGCAGTATTTT. It encodes CASSPLTRGTDTQYF.

This clone has only a few counts. This chain joins TRBV9 and TRBJ2-6; D remains unclear. The V end lost 0 bases, the J end lost 0 bases, and 7 bases lay between the germline ends. CDR1 and CDR2 (germline): SGDLS, YYNGEE. This CDR3 comprises 16 residues. CDR3 coding DNA: TGTGCCAGCAGCGTAGGAGGATTCTCTGGGGCCAACGTCCTGACTTTC. This sequence encodes CASSVGGFSGANVLTF. Full variable domain (outside the CDR3, taken from reference TRBV9 and TRBJ2-6): DSGVTQTPKHLITATGQRVTLRCSPRSGDLSVYWYQQSLDQGLQFLIQYYNGEERAKGNILERFSAQQFPDLHSELNLSSLELGDSALYFCASSVGGFSGANVLTFGAGSRLTVL.